This TCR beta chain was identified during a study of blood T cell repertoires in COVID-19. About the research overall: T cells, B-cell-depleted T cells, or PBMCs supplied cDNA or gDNA.

The CDR3 covers 16 residues. The trim removed 5 bases at V and 6 bases at J, leaving 9 bases unmatched. Germline CDR1 reads SGHAT; CDR2 reads FQNNGV. Sequencing used immunoSEQ multiplex PCR; TCRdb keeps in-frame clones, though not all of them. This sample has about 320,000 clones, with around 90% found just once. The chain uses TRBV11-2 and TRBJ2-2; 10 nucleotides align to TRBD2. The clonotype originates from a man in his 60s who had recovered from COVID-19. Sequenced input: PBMCs or T cells enriched from blood (not recorded which). Here the CDR3 DNA reads TGTGCCAGCAGCCCCCTAGGGCTAGCGGGAGCCGGGGAGCTGTTTTTT. Translating gives CASSPLGLAGAGELFF.